This T cell receptor (beta chain) is from a study of blood T cell repertoires in COVID-19. Overall study context: Material from acute and convalescent COVID-19 was sourced from the United States, Italy and Spain. T cells, B-cell-depleted T cells, or PBMCs supplied cDNA or gDNA.

Data came from immunoSEQ multiplex PCR; TCRdb stores just in-frame clones and leaves some out. Here the sample spans about 180,000 clones, about three quarters being singletons. The ends were cut back, 2 bases at V and 5 bases at J, with 8 bases in the middle. Germline V CDR1 and CDR2: SGHRS, YFSETQ. The CDR3 covers 12 residues. The clonotype comes from a woman in her sixties or seventies with acute or convalescent COVID-19. J is TRBJ2-7 and V is TRBV5-1, with D tentatively TRBD2 (5 bases). Sequencing was performed on peripheral blood. The CDR3 region is CASSLYGDEQYF. The CDR3, as DNA: TGCGCCAGCAGCTTATACGGGGACGAGCAGTACTTC.